This T cell receptor beta chain was obtained from a study of early T cells in non-severe SARS-CoV-2 infection. About the research overall: Sequencing targeted bulk RNA from unsorted whole blood, leaving chains unpaired. Study findings and constraints: Matching results from VDJdb favored anti-spike CD8 responses, leaving private and CD4 specificities undetected.

From germline, CDR1 is MNHNS and CDR2 SASEGT. The CDR3 is made up of 18 amino acids. The junction had 18 bases not matched to a gene; V was cut back by 7 bases and J by 2 bases. This clonotype has a handful of counts. Its cognate antigen is unknown. The TCR library protocol attached unique molecular identifiers to the individual cDNA molecules. TCRdb ran MiXCR on the 5' RACE reads and lists one entry per CDR3 protein. In the table there are over 80,000 distinct CDR3 sequences, more than 13% of which are singletons. The receptor was derived from an adult who was a healthcare worker with PCR-confirmed SARS-CoV-2 infection or an uninfected control (not recorded which). The sample comprised whole blood. The chain uses TRBV6-1 and TRBJ2-5; 8 bases agree with TRBD1. The CDR3 coding sequence is TGTGCCAGCAAATTTCGCGCCGCCTCCGGGACAGGTCAAGAGACCCAGTACTTC. Translated, it gives CASKFRAASGTGQETQYF.